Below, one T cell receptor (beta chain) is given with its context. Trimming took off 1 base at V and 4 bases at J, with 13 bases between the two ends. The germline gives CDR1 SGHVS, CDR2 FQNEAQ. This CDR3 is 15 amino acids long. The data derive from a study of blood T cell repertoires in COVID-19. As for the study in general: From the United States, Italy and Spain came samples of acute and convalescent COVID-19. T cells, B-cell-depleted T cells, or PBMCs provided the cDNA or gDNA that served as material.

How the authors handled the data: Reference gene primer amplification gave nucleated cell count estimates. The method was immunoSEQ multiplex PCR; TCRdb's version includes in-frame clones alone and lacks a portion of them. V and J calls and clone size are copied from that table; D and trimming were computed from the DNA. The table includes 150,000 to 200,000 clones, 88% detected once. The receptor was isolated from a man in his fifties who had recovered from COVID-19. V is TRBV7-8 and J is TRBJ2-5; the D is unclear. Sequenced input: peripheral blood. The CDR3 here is CASSLVIRSPETQYF. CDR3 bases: TGTGCCAGCAGCTTAGTTATTCGTTCCCCAGAGACCCAGTACTTC. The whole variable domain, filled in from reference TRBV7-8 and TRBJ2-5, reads GAGVSQSPRYKVAKRGQDVALRCDPISGHVSLFWYQQALGQGPEFLTYFQNEAQLDKSGLPSDRFFAERPEGSVSTLKIQRTQQEDSAVYLCASSLVIRSPETQYFGPGTRLLVL.